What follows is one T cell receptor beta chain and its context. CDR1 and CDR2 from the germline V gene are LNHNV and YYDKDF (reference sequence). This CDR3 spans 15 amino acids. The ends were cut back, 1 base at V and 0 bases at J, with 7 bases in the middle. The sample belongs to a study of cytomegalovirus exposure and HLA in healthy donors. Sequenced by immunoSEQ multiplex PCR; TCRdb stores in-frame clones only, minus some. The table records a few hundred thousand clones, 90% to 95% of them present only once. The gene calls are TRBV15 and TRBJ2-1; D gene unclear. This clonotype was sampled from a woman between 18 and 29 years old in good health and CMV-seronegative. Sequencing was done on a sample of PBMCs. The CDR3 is CATSRGILSYNEQFF. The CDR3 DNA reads TGTGCCACCAGCAGAGGAATACTCTCCTACAATGAGCAGTTCTTC. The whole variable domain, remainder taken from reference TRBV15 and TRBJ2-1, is DAMVIQNPRYQVTQFGKPVTLSCSQTLNHNVMYWYQQKSSQAPKLLFHYYDKDFNNEADTPDNFQSRRPNTSFCFLDIRSPGLGDTAMYLCATSRGILSYNEQFFGPGTRLTVL.